This T cell receptor (beta chain) was found in a study of T cells in localized non-small cell lung cancer. The study, taken as a whole, reports: Uninvolved neighboring lung showed the greatest T cell clonality, exceeding tumor. Detection in adjacent lung was observed for a median approximately 53 of the top 100 tumor clones.

Of note for this clone: Antigen specificity is unknown.

Profiling relied on immunoSEQ multiplex PCR, and the TCRdb table lists in-frame clones only, not all of them. The sample consists of some 17,000 clones, around 90% of them appearing once. The source was peripheral blood mononuclear cells, collected before any cancer treatment. The TCR was taken from a woman aged 40 to 75 with stage III lung adenocarcinoma.

In nucleotides, the CDR3 is TGTGCCTGCGGGAAGGGGGAGTCGTATGAAAAACTGTTTTTT. Its translation is CACGKGESYEKLFF. V usage is TRBV30 and J usage is TRBJ1-4; D might be TRBD1 (6 bases). Germline lookup yields CDR1 GTSNPN and CDR2 SVGIG (reference sequence). Trimming took 6 bases from V and 6 from J, leaving 17 bases between them. This CDR3 contains 14 residues.